This paragraph covers one T cell receptor (beta chain) sequence. The data were produced by immunoSEQ multiplex PCR, yet TCRdb's version contains in-frame clones alone and is incomplete. This table holds around 11,000 clones, roughly four fifths found once. The CDR3 extends over 15 amino acids. Germline CDR1 is SGHVS and CDR2 is FQNEAQ. V was clipped by 5 bases and J by 0 bases, with 14 bases between them. The sample is drawn from a study of PD-1 and CTLA-4 blockade in melanoma. The specimen comprised CD8+ T cells from peripheral blood, sampled from a patient given anti-PD-1 treatment. This sequence was found in a human donor with melanoma. The rearrangement uses TRBV7-8 and TRBJ2-7; D is perhaps TRBD2 (6 bases). The CDR3 DNA is TGTGCCAGCAGCGCTGTTAGCGGTACCTCCTACGAGCAGTACTTC. This translates into CASSAVSGTSYEQYF.